What follows are 21 T cell receptor beta chains derived from one specimen sequenced in a study of control samples from healthy donors and cancer patients. Profiled with immunoSEQ multiplex PCR; TCRdb holds only in-frame clones, not every one. In the table there are more than 150,000 clones, approximately 93% of which are singletons. Sequences were obtained from blood. These receptor sequences come from a man aged 50 or older in good health.

The chain joins TRBV18 to TRBJ2-3; 7 nucleotides match TRBD2. This CDR3 is 17 amino acids long. V trimming: 1 base; J trimming: 0 bases; junction bases outside the gene matches: 7. Germline assignment: CDR1 KGHSH and CDR2 LQKENI. CDR3 sequence: CASSPLTSVSSTDTQYF. The CDR3 DNA follows: TGTGCCAGCTCACCACTCACTAGCGTATCTAGCACAGATACGCAGTATTTT. Filled out from reference TRBV18 and TRBJ2-3, the complete variable domain reads NAGVMQNPRHLVRRRGQEARLRCSPMKGHSHVYWYRQLPEEGLKFMVYLQKENIIDESGMPKERFSAEFPKEGPSILRIQQVVRGDSAAYFCASSPLTSVSSTDTQYFGPGTRLTVL.

V is TRBV7-2 and J is TRBJ2-5, with 7 bases fitting TRBD2. The CDR3 runs to 15 residues. The V gene's germline CDR1 is SGHTA and CDR2 FQGNSA. With 2 bases clipped from V and 1 base from J, the junction kept 4 bases outside the gene matches. The CDR3 region has the DNA TGTGCCAGCAGCTTAATGGGGGGGGGCCAAGAGACCCAGTACTTC. It encodes CASSLMGGGQETQYF.

The rearrangement uses TRBV10-3 and TRBJ2-2, with D maybe TRBD1 (5 bases). Trimming left V 7 bases short and J 6 bases short, with 18 bases between. The CDR3 covers 15 residues. Germline V CDR1 and CDR2: ENHRY, SYGVKD. CDR3 loop: CAITAVTQGAGELFF. CDR3 nucleotides: TGTGCCATCACCGCTGTAACTCAGGGCGCCGGGGAGCTGTTTTTT.

This clone came up many times. The V and J genes are TRBV7-9 and TRBJ1-1; D call uncertain. V was trimmed by 5 bases and J by 1 base, leaving 11 bases between them. Germline CDR1 and CDR2: SEHNR and FQNEAQ (reference sequence). This CDR3 is 14 amino acids long. The chain's CDR3 is CASSPRTRNTEAFF. The CDR3 coding sequence is TGTGCCAGCAGCCCACGGACGAGGAACACTGAAGCTTTCTTT.

J is TRBJ2-7 and V is TRBV19, with D perhaps being TRBD1 or TRBD2 (6 bases each). V lost 5 bases, J lost 2 bases, and 22 bases lay in between. CDR3 length equals 17 residues. Germline loops: CDR1 LNHDA, CDR2 SQIVND (reference sequence). The CDR3 nucleotides are TGTGCCAGTAGTCTCGGGGGCAAGTGGACCCATACCTACGAGCAGTACTTC. Amino acid sequence: CASSLGGKWTHTYEQYF.

This sequence joins TRBV6-5 and TRBJ1-2, with 10 bases that match TRBD1. V lost 6 bases to trimming and J lost 1 base; unmatched junction nucleotides: 2. The CDR3 is 14 amino acids. Per germline, CDR1 MNHEY and CDR2 SVGAGI. The CDR3 sequence: CASRGTGVNYGYTF. CDR3 bases: TGTGCCAGCAGGGGGACAGGGGTTAACTATGGCTACACCTTC.

This clone occurred once. The chain is built from TRBV19 and TRBJ2-7, with 9 bases lining up with TRBD1. V lost 6 bases and J lost 5; bases outside the gene matches: 14. Germline loops: CDR1 LNHDA, CDR2 SQIVND (reference sequence). The CDR3 sequence is 16 residues long. In DNA form, the CDR3 reads TGTGCCAGTAGAGTTAATCTCGGGACAGGGATTCACGAGCAGTACTTC. Its protein product is CASRVNLGTGIHEQYF.

V is TRBV19 and J is TRBJ2-1; D is unresolved. This CDR3 region has 15 residues. Trimming cost V 3 bases and J 7 bases, with 16 bases left between them. Germline V gene sequence: CDR1 LNHDA, CDR2 SQIVND (reference sequence). In nucleotides, the CDR3 is TGTGCCAGTAGTATGGACCGCTCGATAAGGAATGAGCAGTTCTTC. Its translation is CASSMDRSIRNEQFF.

The J gene is TRBJ2-1, the V gene TRBV7-9; 12 positions match TRBD2. The CDR3 extends over 15 amino acids. Germline loops: CDR1 SEHNR, CDR2 FQNEAQ (reference sequence). The V gene end was trimmed by 5 bases and the J gene end by 4 bases; junction bases not matched to a gene: 3. This CDR3 reads CASSRTSGMYNEQFF. The CDR3 DNA reads as TGTGCCAGCAGCCGGACTAGCGGGATGTACAATGAGCAGTTCTTC. Looking up the rest from reference TRBV7-9 and TRBJ2-1 gives the full variable domain: DTGVSQNPRHKITKRGQNVTFRCDPISEHNRLYWYRQTLGQGPEFLTYFQNEAQLEKSRLLSDRFSAERPKGSFSTLEIQRTEQGDSAMYLCASSRTSGMYNEQFFGPGTRLTVL.

In nucleotides, the CDR3 is TGTGCCAGCAGCTTAGCGGGGACAACTTTCGGAAACACCATATATTTT. This codes for CASSLAGTTFGNTIYF. The chain recombines TRBV7-9 with TRBJ1-3; TRBD1 might be the D (6 bases). Trimming took 0 bases from V and 4 from J, leaving 13 bases between them. The CDR3 spans 16 residues. CDR1 is SEHNR, CDR2 FQNEAQ, per germline (reference sequence).

The CDR3 protein is CASSEGQVFGYEQYF. CDR3 DNA: TGTGCCAGCAGTGAAGGACAAGTCTTTGGGTACGAGCAGTACTTC. The chain recombines TRBV6-1 with TRBJ2-7; D gene unclear. Germline V lookup: CDR1 MNHNS, CDR2 SASEGT. Trimming cost V 1 base and J 4 bases, with 14 bases left between them. The CDR3 sequence is 15 residues long.

V usage is TRBV6-1 and J usage is TRBJ2-2, with D possibly TRBD1 on 5 matching bases. Germline V gene sequence: CDR1 MNHNS, CDR2 SASEGT. The V and J ends lost 2 bases and 2 bases respectively, with 18 bases between them. The CDR3 is 18 residues long. The CDR3 here is CASSESRWGLSNTGELFF. The CDR3 DNA follows: TGTGCCAGCAGTGAAAGTAGATGGGGCTTATCAAACACCGGGGAGCTGTTTTTT.

This clone was recorded once. This chain joins TRBV27 and TRBJ1-1, with a weak D call TRBD1 (6 bases). Trimming took off 3 bases at V and 2 bases at J, with 10 bases between the two ends. The germline gives CDR1 MNHEY, CDR2 SMNVEV (reference sequence). The CDR3 length is 14 residues. CDR3 loop: CASSFGGQNTEAFF. The CDR3 DNA is TGTGCCAGCAGTTTCGGGGGGCAAAACACTGAAGCTTTCTTT.

The chain combines TRBV6-5 with TRBJ2-7, with D possibly being TRBD1 (6 bases). V was shortened by 7 bases and J by 2 bases, with 15 bases between the two germline ends. CDR3 length: 14 residues. In germline, CDR1 is MNHEY, CDR2 SVGAGI. CDR3 sequence: CASKPAGAAYEQYF. The CDR3 region has the DNA TGTGCCAGCAAACCCGCAGGGGCCGCCTACGAGCAGTACTTC.

This clone has only a few counts. The rearrangement links TRBV28 to TRBJ1-5; maybe TRBD1 (6 bases). V was trimmed by 6 bases and J by 3 bases, leaving 12 bases between them. This CDR3 is 14 amino acids long. Germline V CDR1 and CDR2: MDHEN, SYDVKM. CDR3 protein: CASRMGQFNQPQHF. Here the CDR3 DNA reads TGTGCCAGCAGGATGGGACAATTCAATCAGCCCCAGCATTTT.

This clone was recorded once. V usage is TRBV5-1 and J usage is TRBJ2-1; unclear D gene. The germline V and J ends were trimmed by 5 bases and 6 bases, with 15 bases remaining between them. CDR3 length equals 14 residues. CDR1 and CDR2 from the germline V gene are SGHRS and YFSETQ. The CDR3 nucleotides read TGCGCCAGCAGTCTGGCCTACTCAATCAATGAGCAGTTCTTC. It encodes CASSLAYSINEQFF.

V and J are TRBV28 and TRBJ2-1, with 8 bases identical to TRBD2. From germline, CDR1 is MDHEN and CDR2 SYDVKM. The CDR3 is 17 residues long. V dropped 8 bases and J dropped 1; count of bases not matched to a gene: 13. CDR3: CASGSGGAGRSYNEQFF. The CDR3, as DNA: TGTGCCAGCGGCTCGGGGGGGGCTGGGAGGTCCTACAATGAGCAGTTCTTC.

This clone was counted only a few times. The chain joins TRBV19 to TRBJ1-4, with a possible D match to TRBD1 (5 bases). Trimming removed 6 bases from V and 10 bases from J, with 18 bases in between. Germline loops: CDR1 LNHDA, CDR2 SQIVND (reference sequence). CDR3 length: 14 residues. The CDR3 DNA is TGTGCCAGTAGCCTAACCGGGACGAGGGGAAAACTGTTTTTT. Its protein product is CASSLTGTRGKLFF.

The chain couples TRBV5-1 to TRBJ2-5; no definite D call. CDR1 and CDR2 (germline): SGHRS, YFSETQ. V lost 0 bases and J 4 bases, leaving 13 bases between the germline ends. The CDR3 sequence is 15 residues long. The CDR3 sequence is CASSLEGRGSETQYF. CDR3 DNA sequence: TGCGCCAGCAGCTTGGAAGGGCGAGGTTCAGAGACCCAGTACTTC.

The chain has TRBV5-1 and TRBJ2-7; 8 bases fit TRBD1. Germline trimming cut 4 bases from V and 2 bases from J; bases unmatched to any gene: 5. The CDR3 runs 14 residues. Per the germline V gene, CDR1 is SGHRS and CDR2 is YFSETQ. The CDR3 DNA follows: TGCGCCAGCAGCCCAGGGGGCGCCGCCTACGAGCAGTACTTC. It yields the protein CASSPGGAAYEQYF.

V gene TRBV27 combines with J gene TRBJ1-4; D is unclear. The germline V gene has CDR1 MNHEY and CDR2 SMNVEV (reference sequence). The V end was cut by 3 bases, the J end by 0 bases, with 14 bases between. CDR3 size: 17 residues. The CDR3 reads CASSFRGWEATNEKLFF. In DNA form, the CDR3 reads TGTGCCAGCAGTTTTCGGGGTTGGGAAGCAACTAATGAAAAACTGTTTTTT.